The 19 T cell receptor beta chains below come from one sample, sequenced in a study of blood T cells in healthy people across ages. PCR was performed a second time for roughly 6 to 12 cycles using a sample-barcoded 5' primer and a J-beta primer mix. TCRdb called the 5' RACE reads again in MiXCR, with one record for every CDR3 protein. The table shows about 970,000 distinct CDR3 sequences, with roughly half occurring only once. The sample was blood. These receptors came from an older woman in good health.

Points on this clonotype: This may arise from a read error, as a much more abundant clone is one base away. CDR3 amino acids: CASASQGDYEQYF. CDR3 coding DNA: TGTGCCAGCGCATCCCAGGGGGACTACGAGCAGTACTTC. V and J are TRBV28 and TRBJ2-7; TRBD1 agrees at 7 bases. Unmatched junction bases numbered 7, after V lost 8 bases and J lost 3 bases. The CDR3 covers 13 residues. The V gene's germline CDR1 is MDHEN and CDR2 SYDVKM.

The J gene is TRBJ2-1, the V gene TRBV28; 9 nucleotides agree with TRBD1. The V gene's germline CDR1 is MDHEN and CDR2 SYDVKM. After removal of 8 bases from V and 8 bases from J, the junction contained 16 bases not matched to a gene. The CDR3 sequence is 16 residues long. DNA of the CDR3: TGTGCCAGCTCTACGCCCCGGGACAGGGCTTCCCATGAGCAGTTCTTC. Encoded protein: CASSTPRDRASHEQFF.

DNA for the CDR3: TGTGCCAGCAGCTTCTCCGGGACAGGGACTGGCTACACCTTC. This sequence encodes CASSFSGTGTGYTF. This chain connects TRBV5-5 to TRBJ1-2; 9 bases align to TRBD1. J was trimmed by 7 bases and V by 2 bases; bases with no gene match: 6. This CDR3 spans 14 amino acids. Germline CDR1 is SGHKS and CDR2 is YYEKEE (reference sequence).

A single count supports this clonotype. The gene calls are TRBV5-1 and TRBJ2-3, with 11 bases fitting TRBD1. In germline, CDR1 is SGHRS, CDR2 YFSETQ. Trimming took 4 bases from V and 6 from J; bases not matched to a gene: 7. This CDR3 is built from 15 residues. The CDR3 nucleotides are TGCGCCAGCAGCCAGGGACAGGGGGAGGTCGATACGCAGTATTTT. Its translation: CASSQGQGEVDTQYF.

J is TRBJ2-5 and V is TRBV7-9; 11 bases agree with TRBD2. Germline trimming cut 4 bases from V and 4 bases from J; bases unmatched to any gene: 5. CDR3 size: 15 residues. Germline lookup yields CDR1 SEHNR and CDR2 FQNEAQ (reference sequence). Written as DNA, the CDR3 is TGTGCCAGCAGCTCTAATGGACTAGCGGGAGAGACCCAGTACTTC. The encoded protein is CASSSNGLAGETQYF.

J is TRBJ2-3 and V is TRBV29-1; 11 bases are shared with TRBD2. This CDR3 is 14 amino acids long. Losses at the gene ends were 7 bases for V and 6 bases for J; bases not matched to a gene: 9. Germline V gives CDR1 SQVTM, CDR2 ANQGSEA. CDR3 sequence: CSADSSGRPDTQYF. The CDR3 DNA sequence: TGCAGCGCTGACTCTAGCGGGAGGCCTGATACGCAGTATTTT.

This chain links TRBV6-2 or TRBV6-3 with TRBJ2-7; D remains ambiguous. Germline V gene sequence: CDR1 MNHEY, CDR2 SVGEGT. The CDR3 consists of 13 residues. Deletions cut 7 bases from V and 3 bases from J, with 13 bases between. CDR3 in amino acids: CASIGDFGYEQYF. The CDR3 DNA reads TGTGCCAGCATTGGGGATTTCGGCTACGAGCAGTACTTC.

This clonotype was recorded a few times. The chain is built from TRBV7-3 and TRBJ2-3, with a possible D match to TRBD2 (6 bases). Germline CDR1 reads SGHTA; CDR2 reads FQGTGA. V lost 2 bases to trimming and J lost 3 bases, with 18 bases between them. The length of the CDR3 is 17 residues. The CDR3 nucleotides are TGTGCCAGCAGCTTACAGGTCGGGGAGGTCGCGACAGATACGCAGTATTTT. Encoded protein: CASSLQVGEVATDTQYF.

The rearrangement links TRBV29-1 to TRBJ1-2, with D tentatively TRBD1 (5 bases). The CDR3 totals 10 residues. V lost 2 bases, J lost 10 bases, and 8 bases lay in between. CDR1 is SQVTM and CDR2 is ANQGSEA in the germline V gene. The CDR3 reads CSVERGVYTF. The CDR3 DNA sequence: TGCAGCGTTGAAAGGGGTGTCTACACCTTC.

The table lists this clonotype with a few counts. The V and J genes are TRBV20-1 and TRBJ2-1, with 8 nucleotides matching TRBD2. Losses at the gene ends were 3 bases for V and 9 bases for J; bases not matched to a gene: 13. Germline values: CDR1 DFQATT, CDR2 SNEGSKA (reference sequence). The CDR3 has 15 amino acids. The CDR3 sequence is CSASRLAGSDAEQFF. CDR3 DNA: TGCAGTGCTAGTCGCCTAGCGGGCTCGGATGCTGAGCAGTTCTTC.

This clonotype was observed a handful of times. CDR3 coding DNA: TGCAGTGCTAGTCCGACCAGGGGGCTTACCTACGAGCAGTACTTC. It specifies CSASPTRGLTYEQYF. V gene TRBV20-1 combines with J gene TRBJ2-7, with 8 bases lining up with TRBD1. The ends lost 3 bases at V and 2 bases at J; junction bases unmatched: 9. CDR3 length: 15 amino acids. CDR1 DFQATT and CDR2 SNEGSKA come from the germline V gene (reference sequence).

This sequence joins TRBV29-1 and TRBJ2-3, with D possibly TRBD1 on 5 matching bases. Trimming took off 2 bases at V and 4 bases at J, with 16 bases between the two ends. In germline, CDR1 is SQVTM, CDR2 ANQGSEA. The CDR3 extends over 15 amino acids. The CDR3, as DNA: TGCAGCGTTGAAAGGGCAGGGCCGTACGCAGATACGCAGTATTTT. This gives the protein CSVERAGPYADTQYF.

As to this clonotype: Sequence at one end of the junction differs from germline and may be a read error. The chain employs TRBV7-2 and TRBJ2-7; 8 bases are a match to TRBD2. Germline lookup yields CDR1 SGHTA and CDR2 FQGNSA. This CDR3 has 17 residues. The CDR3 reads CASIPGLDSGWSHERYF. Here the CDR3 DNA reads TGTGCCAGCATCCCGGGACTAGATTCTGGCTGGAGCCACGAGCGGTACTTC.

CDR3 region: CASSPIRGGVETQYF. CDR3 in DNA: TGTGCCAGCAGTCCCATCAGAGGAGGGGTGGAGACCCAGTACTTC. The chain has TRBV12-3 or TRBV12-4 and TRBJ2-5; perhaps TRBD2 as D (6 bases). V was clipped by 5 bases and J by 5 bases, with 18 bases between them. This CDR3 is built from 15 residues.

The V gene is TRBV10-2, the J gene TRBJ1-1; no definite D call. CDR3 size: 15 residues. The germline CDR1 and CDR2 sequences are WSHSY and SAAADI. Trimming pared 0 bases from V and 2 bases from J, leaving 10 bases between. The CDR3 loop reads CASSESMTGNTEAFF. CDR3 coding DNA: TGCGCCAGCAGTGAGTCCATGACGGGAAACACTGAAGCTTTCTTT.

This clonotype was recorded at least ten times. This rearrangement joins TRBV27 to TRBJ2-7, with 10 bases that match TRBD2. This CDR3 comprises 19 residues. J lost 4 bases, V lost 7 bases, and 22 bases had no gene match. Looked up from germline, CDR1 is MNHEY and CDR2 is SMNVEV (reference sequence). For the CDR3, the DNA is TGTGCCAGCACCCCTGGCTGGTTGTCAGCTAGCGGGAGCAATTACGAGCAGTACTTC. This codes for CASTPGWLSASGSNYEQYF.

A word on this clonotype: At one boundary the junction diverges from the germline segment, which might be a read error. The genes are TRBV29-1 and TRBJ1-2; no definite D call. Germline-derived CDR1 and CDR2 are SQVTM and ANQGSEA. The CDR3 spans 11 residues. CDR3 residues: CSVDGGNGCTF. The CDR3, as DNA: TGCAGCGTTGACGGAGGGAATGGCTGCACCTTC.

This chain connects TRBV11-2 to TRBJ2-5; no reliable D call. V was clipped by 2 bases and J by 11 bases, with 12 bases between them. Germline V CDR1 and CDR2: SGHAT, FQNNGV. The CDR3 has 12 residues. This chain's CDR3 is CASSLPANEQYF. CDR3 DNA sequence: TGTGCCAGCAGCTTACCAGCGAATGAGCAGTACTTC.

The V gene is TRBV5-1, the J gene TRBJ2-5; weak D call: TRBD1 (5 bases). The J call is doubtful: the DNA matches TRBJ2-7 better. This CDR3 contains 12 residues. Looked up from germline, CDR1 is SGHRS and CDR2 is YFSETQ. The CDR3 region is CASSLRGPEQYF. CDR3 nucleotides: TGCGCCAGCAGCTTGAGGGGTCCCGAGCAGTACTTC.